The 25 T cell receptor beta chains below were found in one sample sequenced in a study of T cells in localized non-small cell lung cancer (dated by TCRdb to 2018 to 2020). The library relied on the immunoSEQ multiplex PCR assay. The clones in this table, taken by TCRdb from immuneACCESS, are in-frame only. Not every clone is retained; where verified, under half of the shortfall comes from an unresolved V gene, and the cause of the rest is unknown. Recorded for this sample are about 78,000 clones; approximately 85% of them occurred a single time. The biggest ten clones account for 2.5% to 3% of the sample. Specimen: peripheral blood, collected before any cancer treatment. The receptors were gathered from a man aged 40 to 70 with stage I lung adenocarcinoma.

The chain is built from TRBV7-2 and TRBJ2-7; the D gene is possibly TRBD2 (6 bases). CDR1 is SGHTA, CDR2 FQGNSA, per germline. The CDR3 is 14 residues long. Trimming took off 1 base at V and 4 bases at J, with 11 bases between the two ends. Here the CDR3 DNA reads TGTGCCAGCAGCTTAGGGGCCGGAGGGTACGAGCAGTACTTC. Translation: CASSLGAGGYEQYF. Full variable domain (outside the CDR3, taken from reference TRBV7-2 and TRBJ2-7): GAGVSQSPSNKVTEKGKDVELRCDPISGHTALYWYRQSLGQGLEFLIYFQGNSAPDKSGLPSDRFSAERTGGSVSTLTIQRTQQEDSAVYLCASSLGAGGYEQYFGPGTRLTVT.

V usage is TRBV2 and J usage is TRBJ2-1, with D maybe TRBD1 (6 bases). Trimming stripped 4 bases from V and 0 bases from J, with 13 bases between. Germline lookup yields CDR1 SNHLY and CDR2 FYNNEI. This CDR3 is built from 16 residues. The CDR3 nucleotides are TGTGCCAGCAGTGCCGGACAGTTCAGCTCCTACAATGAGCAGTTCTTC. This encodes CASSAGQFSSYNEQFF.

The CDR3 spells CASSPGAGAGSNYGYTF. Here the CDR3 DNA reads TGTGCCAGCAGCCCCGGGGCAGGGGCAGGTTCTAACTATGGCTACACCTTC. The chain has TRBV13 and TRBJ1-2; perhaps TRBD1 as D (6 bases). Germline V CDR1 and CDR2: PRHDT, FYEKMQ (reference sequence). This CDR3 is 17 amino acids long. Trimming removed 5 bases at V and 0 bases at J, with 19 bases between.

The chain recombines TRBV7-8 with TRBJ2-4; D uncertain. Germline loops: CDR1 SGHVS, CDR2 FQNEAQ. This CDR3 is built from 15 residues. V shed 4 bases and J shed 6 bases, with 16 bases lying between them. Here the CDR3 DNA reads TGTGCCAGCAGCTCTGTCCCTGATGGTCCAAACATTCAGTACTTC. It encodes CASSSVPDGPNIQYF.

The CDR3 DNA sequence: TGTGCCAGCAGCTTAGGACAGGGGGCGTACGAGCAGTACTTC. Translated, it gives CASSLGQGAYEQYF. The chain carries TRBV7-9 and TRBJ2-7, with 10 bases lining up with TRBD1. Germline CDR1 and CDR2: SEHNR and FQNEAQ (reference sequence). V lost 1 base, J lost 4 bases, and 1 base stayed unmatched. This CDR3 has 14 residues.

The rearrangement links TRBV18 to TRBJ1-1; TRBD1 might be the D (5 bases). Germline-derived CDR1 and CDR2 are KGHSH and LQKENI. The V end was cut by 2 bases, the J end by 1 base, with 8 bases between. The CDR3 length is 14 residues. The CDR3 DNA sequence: TGTGCCAGCTCACCAGGGGGTACGAACACTGAAGCTTTCTTT. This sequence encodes CASSPGGTNTEAFF.

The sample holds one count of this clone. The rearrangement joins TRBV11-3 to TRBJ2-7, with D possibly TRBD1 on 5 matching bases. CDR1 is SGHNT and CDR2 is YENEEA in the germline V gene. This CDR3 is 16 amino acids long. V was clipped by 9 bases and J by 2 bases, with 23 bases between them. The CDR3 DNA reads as TGTGCCAGAAGAATAAAGACAGACGAGTCGCCCTACGAGCAGTACTTC. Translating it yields CARRIKTDESPYEQYF.

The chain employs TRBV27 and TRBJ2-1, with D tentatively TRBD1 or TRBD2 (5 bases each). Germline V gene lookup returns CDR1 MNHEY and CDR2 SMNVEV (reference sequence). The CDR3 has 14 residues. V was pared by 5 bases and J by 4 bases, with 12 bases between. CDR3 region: CASSPTGLYNEQFF. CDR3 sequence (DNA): TGTGCCAGCAGTCCGACGGGGCTTTACAATGAGCAGTTCTTC.

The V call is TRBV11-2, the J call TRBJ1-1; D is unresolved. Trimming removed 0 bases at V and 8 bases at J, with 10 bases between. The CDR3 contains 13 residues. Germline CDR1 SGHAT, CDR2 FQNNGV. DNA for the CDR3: TGTGCCAGCAGCTTAGAGCGGGCCGCGGAAGCTTTCTTT. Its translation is CASSLERAAEAFF.

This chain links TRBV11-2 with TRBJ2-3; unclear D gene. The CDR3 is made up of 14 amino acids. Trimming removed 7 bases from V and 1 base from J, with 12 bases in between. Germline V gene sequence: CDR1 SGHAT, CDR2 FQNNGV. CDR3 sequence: CASTPGRRTDTQYF. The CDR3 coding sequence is TGTGCCAGCACCCCAGGAAGACGCACAGATACGCAGTATTTT. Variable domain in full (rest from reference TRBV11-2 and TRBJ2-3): EAGVAQSPRYKIIEKRQSVAFWCNPISGHATLYWYQQILGQGPKLLIQFQNNGVVDDSQLPKDRFSAERLKGVDSTLKIQPAKLEDSAVYLCASTPGRRTDTQYFGPGTRLTVL.

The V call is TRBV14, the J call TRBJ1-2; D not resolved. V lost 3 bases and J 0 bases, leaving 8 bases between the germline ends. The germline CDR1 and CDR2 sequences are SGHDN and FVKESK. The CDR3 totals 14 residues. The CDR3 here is CASSHIPSNYGYTF. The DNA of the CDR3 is TGTGCCAGCAGCCACATCCCATCTAACTATGGCTACACCTTC. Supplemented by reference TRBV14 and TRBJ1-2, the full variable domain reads EAGVTQFPSHSVIEKGQTVTLRCDPISGHDNLYWYRRVMGKEIKFLLHFVKESKQDESGMPNNRFLAERTGGTYSTLKVQPAELEDSGVYFCASSHIPSNYGYTFGSGTRLTVV.

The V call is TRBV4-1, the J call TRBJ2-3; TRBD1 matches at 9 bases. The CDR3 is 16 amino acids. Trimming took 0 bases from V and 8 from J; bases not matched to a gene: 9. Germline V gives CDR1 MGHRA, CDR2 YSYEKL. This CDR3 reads CASSQEGTGNARTQYF. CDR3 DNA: TGCGCCAGCAGCCAAGAAGGGACAGGGAATGCGCGTACGCAGTATTTT.

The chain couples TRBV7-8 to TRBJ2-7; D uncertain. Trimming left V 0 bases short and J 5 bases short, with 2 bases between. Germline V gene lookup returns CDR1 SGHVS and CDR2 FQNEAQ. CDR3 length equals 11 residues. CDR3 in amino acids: CASSLANEQYF. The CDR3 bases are TGTGCCAGCAGCTTAGCCAACGAGCAGTACTTC.

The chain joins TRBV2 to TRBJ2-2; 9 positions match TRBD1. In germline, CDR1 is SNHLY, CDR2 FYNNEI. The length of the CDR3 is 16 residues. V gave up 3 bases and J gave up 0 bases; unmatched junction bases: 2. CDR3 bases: TGTGCCAGCAGTGAGGGGGACAGGGCGAACACCGGGGAGCTGTTTTTT. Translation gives CASSEGDRANTGELFF.

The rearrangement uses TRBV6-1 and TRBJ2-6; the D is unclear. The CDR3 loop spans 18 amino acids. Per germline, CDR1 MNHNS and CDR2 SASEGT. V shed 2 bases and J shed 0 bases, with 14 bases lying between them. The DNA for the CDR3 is TGTGCCAGCAGTGAAAAGTTGCCAGGCAGCTCTGGGGCCAACGTCCTGACTTTC. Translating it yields CASSEKLPGSSGANVLTF.

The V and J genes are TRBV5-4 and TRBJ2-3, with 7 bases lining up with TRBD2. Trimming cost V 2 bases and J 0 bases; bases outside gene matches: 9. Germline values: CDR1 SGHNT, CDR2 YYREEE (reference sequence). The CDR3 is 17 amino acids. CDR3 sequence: CASSLSVGGTSTDTQYF. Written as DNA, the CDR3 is TGTGCCAGCAGCTTATCCGTGGGGGGGACTAGCACAGATACGCAGTATTTT. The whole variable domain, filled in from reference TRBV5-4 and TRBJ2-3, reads ETGVTQSPTHLIKTRGQQVTLRCSSQSGHNTVSWYQQALGQGPQFIFQYYREEENGRGNFPPRFSGLQFPNYSSELNVNALELDDSALYLCASSLSVGGTSTDTQYFGPGTRLTVL.

CDR3 coding DNA: TGTGCCAGTAAGGTTTCCGGAGGCAATGAGCAGTTCTTC. Translated: CASKVSGGNEQFF. This chain joins TRBV19 and TRBJ2-1; perhaps TRBD2 as D (5 bases). Trimming left V 7 bases short and J 6 bases short, with 13 bases between. The germline V gene encodes CDR1 LNHDA and CDR2 SQIVND (reference sequence). The CDR3 loop spans 13 amino acids.

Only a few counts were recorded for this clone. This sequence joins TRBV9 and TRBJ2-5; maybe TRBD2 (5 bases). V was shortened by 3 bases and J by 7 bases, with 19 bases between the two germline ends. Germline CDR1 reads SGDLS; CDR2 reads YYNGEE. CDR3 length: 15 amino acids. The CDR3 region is CASSAISGSPGTQYF. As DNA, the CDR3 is TGTGCCAGCAGCGCGATAAGTGGGAGTCCGGGGACCCAGTACTTC.

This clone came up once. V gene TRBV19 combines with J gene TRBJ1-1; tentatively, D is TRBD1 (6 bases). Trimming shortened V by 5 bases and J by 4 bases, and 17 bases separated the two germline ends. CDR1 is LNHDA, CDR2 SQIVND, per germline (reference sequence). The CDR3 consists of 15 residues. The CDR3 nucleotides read TGTGCCAGTAGTCCCTGGGGCAGGGGAAGCACTGAAGCTTTCTTT. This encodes CASSPWGRGSTEAFF.

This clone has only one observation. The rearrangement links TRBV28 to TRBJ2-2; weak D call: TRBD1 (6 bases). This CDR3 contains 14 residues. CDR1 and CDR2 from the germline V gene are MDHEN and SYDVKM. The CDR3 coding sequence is TGTGCTGCAGGGGCGACACTGAACACCGGGGAGCTGTTTTTT. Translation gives CAAGATLNTGELFF.

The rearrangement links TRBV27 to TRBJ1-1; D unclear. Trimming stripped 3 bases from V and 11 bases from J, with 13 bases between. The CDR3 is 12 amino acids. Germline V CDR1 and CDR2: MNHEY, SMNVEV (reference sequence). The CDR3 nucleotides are TGTGCCAGCAGTTTTTCGGGCGGCTGGGCTTTCTTT. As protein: CASSFSGGWAFF.

CDR3 nucleotides: TGTGCCAGTAGTATCTGGACCGGGGAGCTGTTTTTT. Encoded protein: CASSIWTGELFF. The chain uses TRBV19 and TRBJ2-2; no reliable D call. The V end lost 3 bases, the J end lost 5 bases, and 4 bases lay between the germline ends. CDR3 length: 12 residues. Germline CDR1 is LNHDA and CDR2 is SQIVND (reference sequence).

The CDR3 DNA reads TGTGCCAGCAGTGAATACGAGCAGTACTTC. It translates to CASSEYEQYF. The V and J genes are TRBV2 and TRBJ2-7; D remains unclear. CDR1 is SNHLY and CDR2 is FYNNEI in the germline V gene. The length of the CDR3 is 10 residues. V lost 2 bases, J lost 4 bases, and 0 bases lay in between.

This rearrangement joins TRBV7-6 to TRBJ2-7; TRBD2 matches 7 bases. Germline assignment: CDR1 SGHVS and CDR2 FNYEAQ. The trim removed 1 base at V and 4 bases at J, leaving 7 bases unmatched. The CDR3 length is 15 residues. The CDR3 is CASSLGSGLFYEQYF. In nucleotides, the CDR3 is TGTGCCAGCAGCTTAGGTAGCGGGCTTTTTTACGAGCAGTACTTC. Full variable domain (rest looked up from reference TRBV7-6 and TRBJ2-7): GAGVSQSPRYKVTKRGQDVALRCDPISGHVSLYWYRQALGQGPEFLTYFNYEAQQDKSGLPNDRFSAERPEGSISTLTIQRTEQRDSAMYRCASSLGSGLFYEQYFGPGTRLTVT.

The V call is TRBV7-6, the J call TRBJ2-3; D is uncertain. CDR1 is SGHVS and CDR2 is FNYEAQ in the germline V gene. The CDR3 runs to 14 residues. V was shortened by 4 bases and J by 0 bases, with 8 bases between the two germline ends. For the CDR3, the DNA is TGTGCCAGCAGCTCTAGTGGGAGCACAGATACGCAGTATTTT. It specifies CASSSSGSTDTQYF.